The next 8 T cell receptor beta chains were all read from a single sample in a study of T cell responses to AZD1222 COVID-19 vaccine. Sequencing was performed with immunoSEQ multiplex PCR; in TCRdb, only in-frame clones are kept and a portion is missing. The data contain roughly 130,000 clones, roughly 85% of them singletons. This specimen was peripheral blood, taken on day 0 of AZD1222 vaccination. The receptors come from an adult in good health.

J is TRBJ1-2 and V is TRBV3-1 (or the pseudogene TRBV3-2); 9 bases align to TRBD1. Germline CDR1 and CDR2: LGHDT and YNNKEL (reference sequence). This CDR3 contains 13 residues. V lost 5 bases and J lost 7; bases outside the gene matches: 5. In nucleotides, the CDR3 is TGTGCCAGCAGCGGCGACAGGGGGGGTGGCTACACCTTC. The encoded protein is CASSGDRGGGYTF.

The V gene is TRBV10-3, the J gene TRBJ1-4, with 10 bases that match TRBD1. V lost 6 bases, J lost 5 bases, and 6 bases stayed unmatched. The length of the CDR3 is 15 residues. Germline CDR1 is ENHRY and CDR2 is SYGVKD. CDR3 sequence: CAIRRDRGGNEKLFF. The CDR3 DNA sequence: TGTGCCATCAGACGGGACAGGGGCGGAAATGAAAAACTGTTTTTT.

This chain uses TRBV6-2 or TRBV6-3 with TRBJ1-1, with 7 bases that match TRBD1. Germline CDR1 is MNHEY and CDR2 is SVGEGT. The CDR3 covers 15 residues. Unmatched junction bases numbered 6, after V lost 2 bases and J lost 3 bases. The CDR3 region has the DNA TGTGCCAGCAGTTACGGGACAGCAGGGGACACTGAAGCTTTCTTT. This sequence encodes CASSYGTAGDTEAFF.

The V gene is TRBV9, the J gene TRBJ2-1; D gene unclear. Germline-derived CDR1 and CDR2 are SGDLS and YYNGEE. V was cut by 0 bases and J by 1 base, with 8 bases left in between. The CDR3 runs 15 residues. This CDR3 is CASSVGVDSYNEQFF. The CDR3 DNA reads as TGTGCCAGCAGCGTAGGGGTGGATTCCTACAATGAGCAGTTCTTC.

This sequence joins TRBV6-5 and TRBJ1-4; the D gene is possibly TRBD1 (5 bases). Germline CDR1 reads MNHEY; CDR2 reads SVGAGI. V was cut by 6 bases and J by 8 bases, with 19 bases left in between. This CDR3 has 15 amino acids. The CDR3 loop reads CASRSDGSKGEKLFF. CDR3 in DNA: TGTGCCAGCAGATCAGATGGGTCGAAGGGGGAAAAACTGTTTTTT.

The chain employs TRBV7-6 and TRBJ1-3; no clear D. The V gene's germline CDR1 is SGHVS and CDR2 FNYEAQ. The CDR3 has 18 residues. Trimming took off 2 bases at V and 0 bases at J, with 17 bases between the two ends. The CDR3 bases are TGTGCCAGCAGCTTAAACCGGCTGAACGGAGTCTCTGGAAACACCATATATTTT. This translates into CASSLNRLNGVSGNTIYF.

This clone was seen a few times. The chain has TRBV9 and TRBJ2-7; TRBD2 agrees at 11 bases. The CDR3 totals 15 residues. Per germline, CDR1 SGDLS and CDR2 YYNGEE. The V gene end was trimmed by 4 bases and the J gene end by 0 bases; junction bases not matched to a gene: 3. The CDR3 region has the DNA TGTGCCAGCAGCAAACTAGCGGGGGCCTCCTACGAGCAGTACTTC. Its protein product is CASSKLAGASYEQYF.

The rearrangement uses TRBV7-9 and TRBJ1-4, with 9 bases aligning to TRBD1. The CDR3 totals 15 residues. J lost 3 bases, V lost 5 bases, and 4 bases had no gene match. CDR1 is SEHNR, CDR2 FQNEAQ, per germline (reference sequence). CDR3 in amino acids: CASSRDRGSNEKLFF. CDR3 coding DNA: TGTGCCAGCAGCCGTGACAGGGGGTCTAATGAAAAACTGTTTTTT.